Shown below are 32 T cell receptor beta chains from a single sample sequenced in a study of OX40 agonist ivuxolimab in advanced cancers. Some clones are missing from TCRdb's copy, which holds only in-frame ones; the method was immunoSEQ multiplex PCR. The table records approximately 77,000 clones, about 84% of them present only once. Sequencing used CD4+ or CD8+ T cells sorted from blood, obtained in a trial of the OX40 agonist ivuxolimab. The receptors shown here come from an adult with an advanced solid tumor such as melanoma, head and neck, liver or kidney cancer.

The gene calls are TRBV6-1 and TRBJ2-1, with a possible D match to TRBD2 (5 bases). Trimming pared 4 bases from V and 2 bases from J, leaving 9 bases between. Germline CDR1 and CDR2: MNHNS and SASEGT. This CDR3 contains 14 residues. This CDR3 reads CASSVRETYNEQFF. CDR3 bases: TGTGCCAGCAGTGTACGGGAAACCTACAATGAGCAGTTCTTC.

This chain joins TRBV4-1 and TRBJ1-1, with 7 bases matching TRBD1. Trimming cost V 1 base and J 5 bases; bases outside gene matches: 10. The CDR3 is 16 residues long. Germline V gene lookup returns CDR1 MGHRA and CDR2 YSYEKL. This CDR3 is CASSQGGRGRRTEAFF. For the CDR3, the DNA is TGCGCCAGCAGCCAAGGTGGAAGGGGGCGCCGGACTGAAGCTTTCTTT.

V and J are TRBV4-1 and TRBJ2-3, with 11 positions matching TRBD2. This CDR3 is built from 16 residues. Germline CDR1 reads MGHRA; CDR2 reads YSYEKL. After removal of 5 bases from V and 12 bases from J, the junction contained 16 bases not matched to a gene. The CDR3 loop is CASSVIPGLADLRQYF. CDR3 in DNA: TGCGCCAGCAGCGTAATCCCGGGACTAGCGGATCTTCGCCAGTATTTT.

This clone was counted between two and nine times. The rearrangement links TRBV14 to TRBJ1-3; 10 positions match TRBD1. This CDR3 is 14 amino acids long. CDR1 and CDR2 (germline): SGHDN, FVKESK. The ends lost 5 bases at V and 9 bases at J; junction bases unmatched: 7. As DNA, the CDR3 is TGTGCCAGCAGCTCCGGGACAGGGGTGTTCACCATATATTTT. It codes for CASSSGTGVFTIYF. The entire variable domain, with the rest obtained from reference TRBV14 and TRBJ1-3, is as follows: EAGVTQFPSHSVIEKGQTVTLRCDPISGHDNLYWYRRVMGKEIKFLLHFVKESKQDESGMPNNRFLAERTGGTYSTLKVQPAELEDSGVYFCASSSGTGVFTIYFGEGSWLTVV.

Only one count was recorded for this clone. This chain links TRBV6-6 with TRBJ1-5; D unresolved. The CDR3 runs to 13 residues. Deletions cut 7 bases from V and 11 bases from J, with 18 bases between. Germline V gene sequence: CDR1 MNHNY, CDR2 SVGAGI (reference sequence). The CDR3 is CASTRFEGQAQHF. CDR3 nucleotide sequence: TGTGCCAGCACTCGGTTCGAGGGTCAAGCCCAGCATTTT.

The chain links TRBV28 to TRBJ2-7; a weak D match, TRBD2 (5 bases). The CDR3 sequence is 16 residues long. CDR1 is MDHEN, CDR2 SYDVKM, per germline. The V end lost 3 bases, the J end lost 2 bases, and 17 bases lay between the germline ends. The CDR3 coding sequence is TGTGCCAGCAGTTTCCCTATTGAGGGAGCAGCCTACGAGCAGTACTTC. Its translation is CASSFPIEGAAYEQYF.

The chain recombines TRBV7-3 with TRBJ2-1; D assignment may be TRBD1 or TRBD2 (5 bases each). The CDR3 totals 14 residues. Germline loops: CDR1 SGHTA, CDR2 FQGTGA. V was clipped by 3 bases and J by 8 bases, with 14 bases between them. DNA of the CDR3: TGTGCCAGCAGCTTCACTGGGACGTCGGATGAGCAGTTCTTC. This sequence encodes CASSFTGTSDEQFF.

This clone has a single count. The V gene is TRBV18, the J gene TRBJ1-2, with D perhaps matching TRBD1 (5 bases). V dropped 3 bases and J dropped 5 bases, with 10 bases sitting between them. Per the germline V gene, CDR1 is KGHSH and CDR2 is LQKENI. This CDR3 has 13 amino acids. In DNA form, the CDR3 reads TGTGCCAGCTCACCCGGGACGGAGTATGGCTACACCTTC. It encodes CASSPGTEYGYTF.

This clone was seen once. V and J are TRBV9 and TRBJ2-5, with 7 bases identical to TRBD2. With V trimmed by 2 bases and J by 0 bases, 10 bases remained unmatched. Germline values: CDR1 SGDLS, CDR2 YYNGEE. This CDR3 spans 17 amino acids. This CDR3 reads CASSVFPGGTYQETQYF. The CDR3 nucleotides are TGTGCCAGCAGCGTCTTTCCGGGAGGAACGTACCAAGAGACCCAGTACTTC.

This clone was counted only a few times. The chain has TRBV27 and TRBJ2-2; D gene uncertain. V lost 3 bases, J lost 7 bases, and 12 bases lay in between. Germline CDR1 and CDR2: MNHEY and SMNVEV (reference sequence). The CDR3 sequence is 14 residues long. CDR3 DNA sequence: TGTGCCAGCAGTTTCTCGATCTACGGCGGGGAGCTGTTTTTT. Translating gives CASSFSIYGGELFF.

This chain uses TRBV7-2 with TRBJ2-5; 9 nucleotides align to TRBD2. CDR3 length: 14 residues. The germline V gene has CDR1 SGHTA and CDR2 FQGNSA. Trimming removed 6 bases from V and 1 base from J; junction bases left unmatched: 3. The CDR3 here is CASRTSGSQETQYF. The CDR3 DNA reads as TGTGCCAGCAGGACTAGCGGATCCCAAGAGACCCAGTACTTC.

The genes are TRBV9 and TRBJ2-5, with D maybe TRBD1 (6 bases). CDR1 SGDLS and CDR2 YYNGEE come from the germline V gene. V was clipped by 0 bases and J by 5 bases, with 14 bases between them. The CDR3 sequence is 15 residues long. Here the CDR3 DNA reads TGTGCCAGCAGCGTAGGGGGCGGCCAGGGGGAGACCCAGTACTTC. Translated: CASSVGGGQGETQYF.

The gene calls are TRBV11-2 and TRBJ1-1; tentative D call: TRBD1 (5 bases). The V gene lost 1 base and the J gene lost 4 bases, with 16 bases spanning the gap. This CDR3 comprises 16 residues. Germline lookup yields CDR1 SGHAT and CDR2 FQNNGV. The CDR3 spells CASSLVLGESRTEAFF. CDR3 nucleotide sequence: TGTGCCAGCAGCTTAGTTCTAGGGGAATCGCGCACTGAAGCTTTCTTT. Full variable domain (remainder filled in from reference TRBV11-2 and TRBJ1-1): EAGVAQSPRYKIIEKRQSVAFWCNPISGHATLYWYQQILGQGPKLLIQFQNNGVVDDSQLPKDRFSAERLKGVDSTLKIQPAKLEDSAVYLCASSLVLGESRTEAFFGQGTRLTVV.

This chain uses TRBV7-8 with TRBJ1-5; D gene unclear. With 2 bases removed from V and 7 bases from J, the gap between germline ends came to 6 bases. Germline V CDR1 and CDR2: SGHVS, FQNEAQ. There are 12 residues in the CDR3. CDR3 loop: CASSLPSQPQHF. The CDR3 DNA sequence: TGTGCCAGCAGCTTACCGAGCCAGCCCCAGCATTTT. The variable domain in full, completed from reference TRBV7-8 and TRBJ1-5, reads GAGVSQSPRYKVAKRGQDVALRCDPISGHVSLFWYQQALGQGPEFLTYFQNEAQLDKSGLPSDRFFAERPEGSVSTLKIQRTQQEDSAVYLCASSLPSQPQHFGDGTRLSIL.

The chain recombines TRBV5-4 with TRBJ2-7; D could derive from TRBD1 or TRBD2 (5 bases each). Germline V gene lookup returns CDR1 SGHNT and CDR2 YYREEE (reference sequence). Trimming left V 4 bases short and J 2 bases short, with 16 bases between. The CDR3 has 15 residues. For the CDR3, the DNA is TGTGCCAGCAGCCCGCCGGGACGGGACGCCTACGAGCAGTACTTC. This encodes CASSPPGRDAYEQYF.

The rearrangement links TRBV7-2 to TRBJ2-5; tentative D call: TRBD1 (6 bases). Germline loops: CDR1 SGHTA, CDR2 FQGNSA. This CDR3 has 13 residues. V was trimmed by 4 bases and J by 5 bases, leaving 11 bases between them. CDR3 region: CASSSHRGETQYF. The CDR3 nucleotides read TGTGCCAGCAGCTCTCATAGGGGGGAGACCCAGTACTTC.

This clone was seen a single time. This rearrangement joins TRBV9 to TRBJ2-2; no clear D. The CDR3 has 16 residues. CDR1 and CDR2 (germline): SGDLS, YYNGEE. V was cut by 0 bases and J by 0 bases, with 9 bases left in between. For the CDR3, the DNA is TGTGCCAGCAGCGTAGGTTATGTCCCGAACACCGGGGAGCTGTTTTTT. It yields the protein CASSVGYVPNTGELFF.

This chain links TRBV2 with TRBJ2-7; perhaps TRBD1 as D (6 bases). Germline-derived CDR1 and CDR2 are SNHLY and FYNNEI. The V end lost 7 bases, the J end lost 6 bases, and 10 bases lay between the germline ends. The CDR3 totals 11 residues. The CDR3 loop reads CASTFRGEQYF. Written as DNA, the CDR3 is TGTGCCAGCACCTTCAGGGGCGAGCAGTACTTC.

The V gene is TRBV6-5, the J gene TRBJ2-7, with 7 nucleotides matching TRBD2. The CDR3 covers 13 residues. V lost 8 bases, J lost 0 bases, and 4 bases stayed unmatched. Per germline, CDR1 MNHEY and CDR2 SVGAGI. This CDR3 reads CASHRGDSYEQYF. CDR3 nucleotides: TGTGCCAGCCACCGGGGGGACTCCTACGAGCAGTACTTC.

The chain couples TRBV19 to TRBJ2-1; tentatively, D is TRBD1 (6 bases). The CDR3 spans 16 residues. Germline lookup yields CDR1 LNHDA and CDR2 SQIVND (reference sequence). Trimming took 5 bases from V and 0 from J, leaving 14 bases between them. CDR3 loop: CASSGKGQSSYNEQFF. In DNA form, the CDR3 reads TGTGCCAGTAGTGGAAAAGGACAGAGCTCCTACAATGAGCAGTTCTTC.

The genes are TRBV4-3 and TRBJ2-7; TRBD1 matches at 7 bases. Unmatched junction bases numbered 6, after V lost 4 bases and J lost 3 bases. Per the germline V gene, CDR1 is LGHNA and CDR2 is YSLEER. There are 14 residues in the CDR3. The CDR3 is CASSPLTGFYEQYF. In DNA, the CDR3 is TGCGCCAGCAGCCCTCTGACAGGGTTCTACGAGCAGTACTTC.

This clone appeared a single time. This sequence joins TRBV5-1 and TRBJ2-2; perhaps TRBD1 as D (5 bases). Trimming removed 4 bases at V and 7 bases at J, with 17 bases between. The CDR3 totals 15 residues. Germline loops: CDR1 SGHRS, CDR2 YFSETQ. The CDR3 DNA reads TGCGCCAGCAGCCAGGGTCAGCTAATCAGCGGGGAGCTGTTTTTT. Protein: CASSQGQLISGELFF.

V is TRBV4-2 and J is TRBJ1-3, with 7 bases that match TRBD1. Germline V gene data show CDR1 as LGHNA and CDR2 as YNFKEQ. Losses at the gene ends were 0 bases for V and 7 bases for J; bases not matched to a gene: 9. CDR3 length: 16 residues. The CDR3 DNA reads TGTGCCAGCAGCCAAGATTGGCAGGGGGTCGGCAACACCATATATTTT. Translating it yields CASSQDWQGVGNTIYF.

The chain recombines TRBV5-1 with TRBJ2-1; D is uncertain. V shed 1 base and J shed 0 bases, with 5 bases lying between them. The CDR3 contains 14 residues. The germline gives CDR1 SGHRS, CDR2 YFSETQ. CDR3 amino acids: CASSLISSYNEQFF. CDR3 DNA sequence: TGCGCCAGCAGCTTGATCAGCTCCTACAATGAGCAGTTCTTC.

The CDR3 reads CASSPLKGQGNTGELFF. The CDR3 coding sequence is TGTGCCAGCAGTCCCCTCAAGGGACAGGGGAACACCGGGGAGCTGTTTTTT. V gene TRBV28 combines with J gene TRBJ2-2; 9 positions match TRBD1. This CDR3 contains 17 residues. Germline CDR1 is MDHEN and CDR2 is SYDVKM. Trimming cost V 5 bases and J 1 base; bases outside gene matches: 8. Together with reference TRBV28 and TRBJ2-2, the CDR3 gives the full variable domain: DVKVTQSSRYLVKRTGEKVFLECVQDMDHENMFWYRQDPGLGLRLIYFSYDVKMKEKGDIPEGYSVSREKKERFSLILESASTNQTSMYLCASSPLKGQGNTGELFFGEGSRLTVL.

V and J are TRBV4-3 and TRBJ1-4; maybe TRBD1 (6 bases). This CDR3 spans 18 amino acids. CDR1 is LGHNA, CDR2 YSLEER, per germline. V was clipped by 1 base and J by 2 bases, with 17 bases between them. The CDR3 nucleotides read TGCGCCAGCAGCCAAGGTGCGACAGGCTCTGCCACTAATGAAAAACTGTTTTTT. Residues: CASSQGATGSATNEKLFF.

This clone was observed a handful of times. The V call is TRBV7-2, the J call TRBJ1-2; D uncertain. Looked up from germline, CDR1 is SGHTA and CDR2 is FQGNSA. V was cut by 1 base and J by 8 bases, with 5 bases left in between. The CDR3 loop spans 11 amino acids. CDR3 nucleotides: TGTGCCAGCAGCTTAGTCGGGGGCTACACCTTC. Its protein product is CASSLVGGYTF.

This rearrangement joins TRBV6-1 to TRBJ2-3, with unresolved D. V lost 6 bases and J 5 bases, leaving 12 bases between the germline ends. The CDR3 extends over 13 amino acids. Per germline, CDR1 MNHNS and CDR2 SASEGT. CDR3 in DNA: TGTGCCAGCAGCGGACGCTCCGTAGATACGCAGTATTTT. Translating it yields CASSGRSVDTQYF.

The V call is TRBV27, the J call TRBJ2-3; 8 nucleotides align to TRBD1. The CDR3 totals 13 residues. Germline CDR1 MNHEY, CDR2 SMNVEV (reference sequence). Trimming removed 6 bases from V and 4 bases from J; junction bases left unmatched: 3. This chain's CDR3 is CASSQTGADTQYF. CDR3 nucleotides: TGTGCCAGCAGCCAGACAGGGGCAGATACGCAGTATTTT.

V gene TRBV5-4 combines with J gene TRBJ1-4; possible D gene TRBD1, 6 bases. The V end lost 4 bases, the J end lost 5 bases, and 12 bases lay between the germline ends. Looked up from germline, CDR1 is SGHNT and CDR2 is YYREEE (reference sequence). There are 14 residues in the CDR3. CDR3 region: CASSTQTGNEKLFF. The CDR3 DNA reads TGTGCCAGCAGCACGCAGACAGGCAATGAAAAACTGTTTTTT.

This clone was counted only a few times. J is TRBJ1-1 and V is TRBV30; D call uncertain. With 0 bases removed from V and 8 bases from J, the gap between germline ends came to 7 bases. Germline V gene data show CDR1 as GTSNPN and CDR2 as SVGIG (reference sequence). This CDR3 comprises 11 residues. The CDR3 loop is CAWSVLVEAFF. CDR3 nucleotide sequence: TGTGCCTGGAGTGTACTCGTGGAAGCTTTCTTT.

The V gene is TRBV7-8, the J gene TRBJ1-3; D is undetermined. The V and J ends lost 5 bases and 0 bases respectively, with 14 bases between them. CDR1 is SGHVS, CDR2 FQNEAQ, per germline. The CDR3 has 16 amino acids. The CDR3 loop is CASSPTPFGSGNTIYF. The CDR3 DNA follows: TGTGCCAGCAGCCCTACACCGTTTGGCTCTGGAAACACCATATATTTT.